The 27 T cell receptor beta chains in this list originate from one sample, sequenced in a study of regulatory T cells in long-lasting Graves disease. Time point described: newly diagnosed GD, antithyroid drugs for less than 3 months. Extracted RNA from PBMCs served as the source of the TCR library. Through Arm-PCR of CDR3 regions and iRepertoire HTBI primers, TCR beta libraries were built. MiXCR, applied by TCRdb to the multiplex PCR reads, yields one record per CDR3 protein. The data contain 530,000 or so distinct CDR3 sequences, 13% of them seen just once; the ten biggest clones take up 10%. These data were likewise used in another study, on T cells in Graves' hyperthyroidism and ophthalmopathy.

The sample consisted of peripheral blood mononuclear cells (PBMCs), taken at new diagnosis, from a patient treated with antithyroid drugs. The source of these receptors is a young man with Graves disease.

The CDR3, as DNA: TGTGCCTGGAGTGTAGAGTCTAGCGGGAGGGCCGGGGAGCTGTTTTTT. Translating it yields CAWSVESSGRAGELFF. The chain carries TRBV30 and TRBJ2-2; TRBD2 matches 12 bases. The germline V gene encodes CDR1 GTSNPN and CDR2 SVGIG (reference sequence). The CDR3 sequence is 16 residues long. The V and J ends lost 0 bases and 6 bases, in that order; junction bases with no gene match: 5. The full variable domain, with the rest looked up from reference TRBV30 and TRBJ2-2, is SQTIHQWPATLVQPVGSPLSLECTVEGTSNPNLYWYRQAAGRGLQLLFYSVGIGQISSEVPQNLSASRPQDRQFILSSKKLLLSDSGFYLCAWSVESSGRAGELFFGEGSRLTVL.

At least ten counts were recorded for this clonotype. The chain combines TRBV12-3 or TRBV12-4 with TRBJ2-2; possibly TRBD2 for D (6 bases). The V end lost 6 bases, the J end lost 4 bases, and 12 bases lay between the germline ends. CDR3 size: 14 residues. The CDR3 DNA follows: TGTGCCAGCAGGCCGGGACTTCTCACCGGGGAGCTGTTTTTT. Its translation is CASRPGLLTGELFF.

This clonotype appeared many times. A read error may produce the germline difference seen at one junction end. The V gene is TRBV7-2, the J gene TRBJ2-7; 7 bases map to TRBD2. CDR1 and CDR2 from the germline V gene are SGHTA and FQGNSA. The CDR3 runs 15 residues. In DNA, the CDR3 is TGTGCCAGCAGCCTAGCGAGGACTAGTGTCTACGAGCAGTACTTC. Protein product: CASSLARTSVYEQYF. Full variable domain (rest looked up from reference TRBV7-2 and TRBJ2-7): GAGVSQSPSNKVTEKGKDVELRCDPISGHTALYWYRQSLGQGLEFLIYFQGNSAPDKSGLPSDRFSAERTGGSVSTLTIQRTQQEDSAVYLCASSLARTSVYEQYFGPGTRLTVT.

This clonotype was seen at least ten times. The genes are TRBV27 and TRBJ2-1, with 7 bases lining up with TRBD2. The J segment lost 7 bases and the V segment lost 4 bases, leaving 10 bases of the junction unmatched. Looked up from germline, CDR1 is MNHEY and CDR2 is SMNVEV (reference sequence). The CDR3 contains 15 residues. CDR3 amino acids: CASSWGRERLNEQFF. The CDR3 nucleotides are TGTGCCAGCAGTTGGGGGAGGGAGAGGTTAAATGAGCAGTTCTTC.

Many counts were recorded for this clonotype. The V gene is TRBV6-1, the J gene TRBJ2-5, with D perhaps matching TRBD1 or TRBD2 (5 bases each). CDR1 is MNHNS and CDR2 is SASEGT in the germline V gene. The V gene lost 7 bases and the J gene lost 4 bases, with 13 bases spanning the gap. This CDR3 is 13 amino acids long. CDR3 region: CASKKRDRETQYF. Written as DNA, the CDR3 is TGTGCCAGCAAAAAGAGGGACCGAGAGACCCAGTACTTC.

This clonotype was seen many times. In DNA, the CDR3 is TGTGCCACCAGCACGGACGGCAACACCGGGGAGCTGTTTTTT. Translated, it gives CATSTDGNTGELFF. V is TRBV15 and J is TRBJ2-2, with no clear D. There are 14 residues in the CDR3. V was trimmed by 4 bases and J by 2 bases, leaving 8 bases between them. CDR1 is LNHNV, CDR2 YYDKDF, per germline (reference sequence).

This clonotype was seen repeatedly, ten times or more. This chain uses TRBV6-1 with TRBJ1-2; the match to TRBD1 covers 11 bases. Germline trimming cut 5 bases from V and 6 bases from J; bases unmatched to any gene: 5. This CDR3 contains 14 residues. Germline V gene lookup returns CDR1 MNHNS and CDR2 SASEGT. The CDR3 reads CASSRGQGADGYTF. The CDR3 bases are TGTGCCAGCAGTCGAGGACAGGGGGCCGATGGCTACACCTTC.

The chain has TRBV19 and TRBJ1-6, with D possibly TRBD1 on 5 matching bases. This CDR3 contains 16 residues. V was trimmed by 4 bases and J by 7 bases, leaving 17 bases between them. From germline, CDR1 is LNHDA and CDR2 SQIVND (reference sequence). This CDR3 is CASSNQPGRPNSPLHF. CDR3 DNA sequence: TGTGCCAGTAGTAACCAACCGGGACGACCGAATTCACCCCTCCACTTT.

The chain is built from TRBV7-6 and TRBJ1-6; 8 bases match TRBD1. V lost 3 bases and J lost 10; bases outside the gene matches: 8. Germline V gene data show CDR1 as SGHVS and CDR2 as FNYEAQ. The CDR3 loop spans 15 amino acids. CDR3 DNA sequence: TGTGCCAGCAGCTTCTCGGACAGGGTCGGGTCACCCCTCCACTTT. It codes for CASSFSDRVGSPLHF.

This clonotype was counted ten times or more. The chain has TRBV29-1 and TRBJ2-1, with D tentatively TRBD2 (5 bases). V was trimmed by 5 bases and J by 1 base, leaving 9 bases between them. This CDR3 region has 13 residues. CDR1 is SQVTM, CDR2 ANQGSEA, per germline. DNA of the CDR3: TGCAGCGTTTCCCCGGGATCCTACAATGAGCAGTTCTTC. This encodes CSVSPGSYNEQFF.

This clonotype was seen a handful of times. A much larger clone differs from this one at a single base, so this may be a read error. The gene calls are TRBV2 and TRBJ2-1; 14 nucleotides agree with TRBD2. The CDR3 has 18 amino acids. Germline-derived CDR1 and CDR2 are SNHLY and FYNNEI. DNA of the CDR3: TGTGCCAGCAGGGGACTAGCGGGAGTAAAATCCTCCTACAATGAGCAGCTCTTC. It codes for CASRGLAGVKSSYNEQLF.

This clonotype has a count of ten or more. This chain links TRBV27 with TRBJ1-2; a weak D match, TRBD1 (5 bases). V was pared by 5 bases and J by 8 bases, with 12 bases between. The CDR3 covers 12 residues. The germline CDR1 and CDR2 sequences are MNHEY and SMNVEV (reference sequence). This CDR3 is CASSPGGGGYTF. The CDR3 region has the DNA TGTGCCAGCAGTCCGGGGGGAGGCGGCTACACCTTC.

Regarding this clonotype: A junction end diverges from the germline sequence, so it may reflect a read error. The rearrangement links TRBV29-1 to TRBJ2-1, with D possibly being TRBD2 (5 bases). Germline CDR1 and CDR2: SQVTM and ANQGSEA. The CDR3 covers 14 residues. The CDR3 loop reads CSVDLARVYNGQFF. As DNA, the CDR3 is TGCAGCGTAGACCTAGCACGGGTCTACAATGGGCAGTTCTTC.

This clonotype has just a few counts. This sequence joins TRBV24-1 and TRBJ2-1, with D possibly being TRBD1 or TRBD2 (6 bases each). V was clipped by 2 bases and J by 3 bases, with 13 bases between them. The CDR3 is 16 amino acids. CDR1 is KGHDR and CDR2 is SFDVKD in the germline V gene. CDR3 nucleotides: TGTGCCACCAGTGATTCGAAGGGGGGAGGCTACAATGAGCAGTTCTTC. Encoded protein: CATSDSKGGGYNEQFF.

Worth noting for this clonotype: A much larger clone differs by one base, so this may be a read error. This chain joins TRBV7-3 and TRBJ2-1, with TRBD2 matching over 8 bases. The CDR3 sequence is 15 residues long. V dropped 8 bases and J dropped 6; count of bases not matched to a gene: 12. CDR1 and CDR2 (germline): SGHTA, FQGTGA. CDR3 region: CASGTRGGRANEQFF. The CDR3 region has the DNA TGTGCCAGCGGCACTCGGGGGGGGAGGGCCAATGAGCAGTTCTTC. Variable domain in full (rest from reference TRBV7-3 and TRBJ2-1): GAGVSQTPSNKVTEKGKYVELRCDPISGHTALYWYRQSLGQGPEFLIYFQGTGAADDSGLPNDRFFAVRPEGSVSTLKIQRTERGDSAVYLCASGTRGGRANEQFFGPGTRLTVL.

This clonotype was found a few times. The chain employs TRBV20-1 and TRBJ1-2, with TRBD1 matching over 7 bases. This CDR3 comprises 10 residues. J lost 8 bases, V lost 5 bases, and 2 bases had no gene match. CDR1 and CDR2 (germline): DFQATT, SNEGSKA (reference sequence). The CDR3 DNA reads TGCAGTGCTTTACAGGGGGGCTACACCTTC. It encodes CSALQGGYTF.

This chain links TRBV19 with TRBJ2-5, with 8 bases identical to TRBD1. Trimming took 4 bases from V and 0 from J; bases not matched to a gene: 13. There are 18 residues in the CDR3. Germline V gene sequence: CDR1 LNHDA, CDR2 SQIVND (reference sequence). Here the CDR3 DNA reads TGTGCCAGTAGTACCCGGGACAGGCTATCTCCCTACCAAGAGACCCAGTACTTC. Residues: CASSTRDRLSPYQETQYF.

This clonotype was seen repeatedly, ten times or more. The chain recombines TRBV12-5 with TRBJ2-2; D tentatively fits TRBD1 or TRBD2 (5 bases each). CDR1 is LGHNT and CDR2 is FRNRAP in the germline V gene. The CDR3 runs 16 residues. The V and J ends lost 2 bases and 4 bases respectively, with 14 bases between them. CDR3: CASGLNPGPRTGELFF. The CDR3 DNA reads as TGTGCTAGTGGTTTGAACCCGGGACCGCGCACCGGGGAGCTGTTTTTT.

This clonotype was counted at least ten times. The chain is built from TRBV20-1 and TRBJ2-7, with a weak D call TRBD2 (5 bases). CDR3 length: 16 residues. CDR1 DFQATT and CDR2 SNEGSKA come from the germline V gene (reference sequence). The V and J ends lost 3 bases and 0 bases respectively, with 18 bases between them. The CDR3 sequence: CSASTTPPRGSYEQYF. In DNA, the CDR3 is TGCAGTGCTAGCACGACTCCCCCCCGGGGCTCCTACGAGCAGTACTTC.

This clonotype was counted only a few times. This chain connects TRBV19 to TRBJ2-2; D is uncertain. The CDR3 sequence is 15 residues long. Germline V gives CDR1 LNHDA, CDR2 SQIVND (reference sequence). The V and J ends lost 1 base and 2 bases respectively, with 8 bases between them. The CDR3 is CASSIVGINTGELFF. In DNA form, the CDR3 reads TGTGCCAGTAGTATAGTAGGCATTAACACCGGGGAGCTGTTTTTT.

This clonotype occurred a few times. V gene TRBV7-3 combines with J gene TRBJ2-1, with 9 bases lining up with TRBD1. V lost 5 bases to trimming and J lost 9 bases; unmatched junction nucleotides: 14. Per germline, CDR1 SGHTA and CDR2 FQGTGA. The CDR3 length is 16 residues. CDR3 sequence (DNA): TGTGCCAGCAGCGTCCGCCCCGGGACAGGGCAGGCTGAGCAGTTCTTC. Amino acids: CASSVRPGTGQAEQFF.

The table lists this clonotype with many counts. The gene calls are TRBV20-1 and TRBJ2-7, with D possibly called TRBD1 or TRBD2 (7 bases each). CDR1 DFQATT and CDR2 SNEGSKA come from the germline V gene (reference sequence). This CDR3 comprises 14 residues. Trimming shortened V by 6 bases and J by 4 bases, and 19 bases separated the two germline ends. CDR3: CSAATRGGPYEQYF. CDR3 nucleotide sequence: TGCAGTGCCGCAACCAGGGGGGGGCCTTACGAGCAGTACTTC.

About this clonotype: A much larger clone sits a single nucleotide away, making a read error possible. The V gene is TRBV12-3 or TRBV12-4, the J gene TRBJ1-1; TRBD1 aligns across 8 bases. Trimming removed 7 bases from V and 5 bases from J; junction bases left unmatched: 12. The CDR3 covers 15 residues. The CDR3 region has the DNA TGTGCCAGCAATACCGGGCGGACAGGGCTAACTGAAGCTTTCTTT. It encodes CASNTGRTGLTEAFF.

There are many counts of this clonotype. V gene TRBV2 combines with J gene TRBJ1-4; D ambiguous. This CDR3 has 14 residues. V lost 4 bases to trimming and J lost 7 bases, with 13 bases between them. The germline V gene has CDR1 SNHLY and CDR2 FYNNEI. The chain's CDR3 is CASSARTFSEKLFF. CDR3 DNA sequence: TGTGCCAGCAGTGCAAGGACGTTTAGTGAAAAACTGTTTTTT. The whole variable domain, remainder taken from reference TRBV2 and TRBJ1-4, is EPEVTQTPSHQVTQMGQEVILRCVPISNHLYFYWYRQILGQKVEFLVSFYNNEISEKSEIFDDQFSVERPDGSNFTLKIRSTKLEDSAMYFCASSARTFSEKLFFGSGTQLSVL.

This clonotype has at least ten counts. In DNA form, the CDR3 reads TGTGCCAGCAGTAAGGGGGAGGAAGCTTTCTTT. Amino acid sequence: CASSKGEEAFF. The V call is TRBV2, the J call TRBJ1-1; D might be TRBD1 (6 bases). Looked up from germline, CDR1 is SNHLY and CDR2 is FYNNEI. The CDR3 consists of 11 residues. V lost 5 bases and J 8 bases, leaving 9 bases between the germline ends.

This clonotype was found many times. The rearrangement links TRBV18 to TRBJ1-4, with D unclear. Germline-derived CDR1 and CDR2 are KGHSH and LQKENI. This CDR3 has 18 amino acids. Trimming shortened V by 1 base and J by 0 bases, and 15 bases separated the two germline ends. The CDR3 bases are TGTGCCAGCTCACCACGGGCAGGATCGATCTCAACTAATGAAAAACTGTTTTTT. Translation: CASSPRAGSISTNEKLFF.

This clonotype was found many times. J is TRBJ2-2 and V is TRBV5-1; 13 nucleotides line up with TRBD2. J lost 5 bases, V lost 3 bases, and 10 bases had no gene match. This CDR3 contains 18 residues. CDR1 SGHRS and CDR2 YFSETQ come from the germline V gene. The CDR3 bases are TGCGCCAGCAGCTGGCCCCCGGGACTAGCGGGAAGTACCGGGGAGCTGTTTTTT. This translates into CASSWPPGLAGSTGELFF.